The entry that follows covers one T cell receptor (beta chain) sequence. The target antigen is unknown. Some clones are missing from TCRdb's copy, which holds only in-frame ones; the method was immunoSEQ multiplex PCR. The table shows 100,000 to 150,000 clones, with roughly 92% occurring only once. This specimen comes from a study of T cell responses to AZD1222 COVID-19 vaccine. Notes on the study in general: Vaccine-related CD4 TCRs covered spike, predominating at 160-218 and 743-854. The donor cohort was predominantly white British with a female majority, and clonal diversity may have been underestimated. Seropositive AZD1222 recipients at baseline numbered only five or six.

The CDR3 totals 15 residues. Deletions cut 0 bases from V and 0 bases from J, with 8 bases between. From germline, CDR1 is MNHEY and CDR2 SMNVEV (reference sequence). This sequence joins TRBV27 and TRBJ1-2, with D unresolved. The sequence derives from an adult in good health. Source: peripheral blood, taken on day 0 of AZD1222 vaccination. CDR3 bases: TGTGCCAGCAGTTTATCCATACAAGCTAACTATGGCTACACCTTC. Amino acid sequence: CASSLSIQANYGYTF.